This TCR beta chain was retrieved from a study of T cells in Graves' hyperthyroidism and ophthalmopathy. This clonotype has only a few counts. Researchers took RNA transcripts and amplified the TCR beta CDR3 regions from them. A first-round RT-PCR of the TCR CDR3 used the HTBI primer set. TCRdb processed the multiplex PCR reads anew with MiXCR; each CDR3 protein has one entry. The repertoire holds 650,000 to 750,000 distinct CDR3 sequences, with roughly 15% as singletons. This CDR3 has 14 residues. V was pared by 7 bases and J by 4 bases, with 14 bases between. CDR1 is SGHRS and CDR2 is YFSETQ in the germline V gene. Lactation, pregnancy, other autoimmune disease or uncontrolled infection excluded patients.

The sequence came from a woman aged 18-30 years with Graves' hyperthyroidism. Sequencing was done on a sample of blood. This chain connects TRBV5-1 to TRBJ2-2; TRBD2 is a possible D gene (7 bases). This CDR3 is CASSQGTTTGELFF. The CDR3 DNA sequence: TGCGCCAGCTCCCAGGGGACTACCACCGGGGAGCTGTTTTTT.